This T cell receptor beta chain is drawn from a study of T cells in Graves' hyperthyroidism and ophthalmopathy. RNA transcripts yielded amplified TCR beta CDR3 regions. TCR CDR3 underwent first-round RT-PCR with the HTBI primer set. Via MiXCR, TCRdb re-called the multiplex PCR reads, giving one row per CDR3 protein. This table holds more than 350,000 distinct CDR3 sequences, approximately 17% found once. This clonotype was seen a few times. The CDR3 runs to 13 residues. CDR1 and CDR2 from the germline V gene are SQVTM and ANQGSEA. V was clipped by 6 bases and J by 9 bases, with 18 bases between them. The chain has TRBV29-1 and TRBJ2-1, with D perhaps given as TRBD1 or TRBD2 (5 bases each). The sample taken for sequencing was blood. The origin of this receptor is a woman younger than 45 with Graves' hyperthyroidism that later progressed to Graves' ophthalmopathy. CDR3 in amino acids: CSVRPLGESEQFF. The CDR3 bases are TGCAGCGTCCGACCCTTGGGGGAAAGTGAGCAGTTCTTC.